A selection of T cell receptor beta chains follows, all from one sample in a study of CXCR3-negative and CXCR3-positive naive CD8 T cells. TCRdb reprocessed the 5' RACE reads and stores each CDR3 protein as one record, lacking DNA. This table lists about 23,000 distinct CDR3 sequences. Material for sequencing was naive CXCR3- CD8+ T cells from blood. The source of these receptors is a human donor in good health. Some clones in this sample may be carry-over from other donors' samples. Both conserved end residues are part of each CDR3. The listing skips clone size in some rows; elsewhere it reads once, few, many or a size class.

v_call	j_call	clone_size	cdr3_aa
TRBV29-1	TRBJ1-2	-	CSAGGDRVLDGYTF
TRBV12-3/TRBV12-4	TRBJ1-6	medium-sized	CASSLGSGDSPLHF
TRBV5-1	TRBJ1-1	-	CASSSWVGSTAEAFF
TRBV7-9	TRBJ2-7	-	CASSSPGGSFNEQYF
TRBV10-2	TRBJ1-1	-	CASSGGTGTEAFF
TRBV29-1	TRBJ2-7	-	CSVEVSPYEQYF
TRBV7-6	TRBJ2-1	-	CASSSTYNEQFF
TRBV7-2	TRBJ1-2	-	CASSFPGTAVGNYGYTF
TRBV5-1	TRBJ2-1	-	CASSLALDEQFF
TRBV29-1	TRBJ2-2	-	CSVEGQAPGELFF
TRBV4-1	TRBJ2-7	medium-sized	CASSQHSGGAYEQYF
TRBV7-3	TRBJ2-1	medium-sized	CASSPRTSSNEQFF
TRBV20-1	TRBJ2-7	-	CSADPGLSSYEQYF
TRBV6-5	TRBJ1-4	-	CASSPFTGLATNEKLFF
TRBV6-5	TRBJ1-2	-	CASSYSVGGAGYGYTF
TRBV7-3	TRBJ2-1	-	CASSLGGHNEQFF
TRBV12-3/TRBV12-4	TRBJ2-1	-	CASSLTGGRGPYNEQFF
TRBV12-3/TRBV12-4	TRBJ1-2	-	CASSSDRYGYTF
TRBV12-3/TRBV12-4	TRBJ2-4	-	CASRGLAGELAKNIQYF
TRBV15	TRBJ2-7	-	CATSPGSYEQYF
TRBV29-1	TRBJ2-5	-	CSVVGARQETQYF
TRBV7-2	TRBJ2-7	-	CASSDSSGLDFYEQYF
TRBV6-4	TRBJ2-3	-	CASSDLAGGSTVTQYF
TRBV7-9	TRBJ2-2	-	CASSLAGTTTGELFF
TRBV29-1	TRBJ2-5	-	CSVELAGMTETQYF
TRBV5-5	TRBJ2-7	-	CASSFGSTYEQYF
TRBV12-3/TRBV12-4	TRBJ1-1	-	CASSLMVNTEAFF
TRBV10-1	TRBJ1-2	medium-sized	CASSARGPANYGYTF